What follows are 30 T cell receptor beta chains derived from one specimen sequenced in a study of shared clonotypes between healthy human individuals (TCRdb year 2020). To prepare the library, the immunoSEQ multiplex PCR assay was applied. The clones in this table, taken by TCRdb from immuneACCESS, are in-frame only. Not every clone is retained; where verified, under half of the shortfall comes from an unresolved V gene, and the cause of the rest is unknown. The sample records some 1 million clones, more than 65% of which are singletons. The ten most abundant clones make up approximately 1.5% of the sample. Source material: memory CD4+ T cells sorted from blood. The sample's cell subset or site label is to be understood as: CD45RA-negative fraction. The receptors stem from a man younger than 35 in good health.

CDR3 in DNA: TGTGCCAGTAGATCAGGGACAGGAACCCGCCGGGTCACTGAAGCTTTCTTT. This encodes CASRSGTGTRRVTEAFF. The chain recombines TRBV19 with TRBJ1-1; 8 bases line up with TRBD1. The germline gives CDR1 LNHDA, CDR2 SQIVND (reference sequence). V was pared by 6 bases and J by 4 bases, with 16 bases of the junction left unmatched. The CDR3 extends over 17 amino acids.

In this sample, this clone turned up a few times. The chain is built from TRBV5-1 and TRBJ2-3; D possibly uses TRBD1 or TRBD2 (5 bases each). Trimming shortened V by 0 bases and J by 7 bases, and 18 bases separated the two germline ends. There are 16 residues in the CDR3. Germline CDR1 and CDR2: SGHRS and YFSETQ. In DNA form, the CDR3 reads TGCGCCAGCAGCTTGGCGGGGCAGCACACGGTTAATACGCAGTATTTT. The encoded protein is CASSLAGQHTVNTQYF.

J is TRBJ1-5 and V is TRBV7-2; D perhaps matches TRBD1 (5 bases). The CDR3 runs to 15 residues. CDR1 SGHTA and CDR2 FQGNSA come from the germline V gene. V dropped 1 base and J dropped 0 bases, with 7 bases sitting between them. CDR3: CASSLGDHSNQPQHF. Written as DNA, the CDR3 is TGTGCCAGCAGCTTAGGGGACCATAGCAATCAGCCCCAGCATTTT.

CDR3 in amino acids: CASSFYGKYQETQYF. The DNA for the CDR3 is TGTGCCAGCAGCTTTTACGGGAAGTACCAAGAGACCCAGTACTTC. This chain joins TRBV5-4 and TRBJ2-5; D may be TRBD2 (5 bases). Germline-derived CDR1 and CDR2 are SGHNT and YYREEE (reference sequence). The CDR3 loop spans 15 amino acids. The V end was cut by 2 bases, the J end by 0 bases, with 11 bases between.

The V call is TRBV10-2, the J call TRBJ2-3; possibly TRBD2 for D (6 bases). The germline V gene encodes CDR1 WSHSY and CDR2 SAAADI. The CDR3 loop spans 14 amino acids. V lost 8 bases to trimming and J lost 2 bases, with 14 bases between them. CDR3 nucleotides: TGCGCCAGCGGCCCGGGACTCAACACAGATACGCAGTATTTT. As protein: CASGPGLNTDTQYF.

This clone was detected once. The chain joins TRBV2 to TRBJ1-4; tentative D call: TRBD1 (6 bases). CDR3 length: 14 residues. Germline V gene lookup returns CDR1 SNHLY and CDR2 FYNNEI. Trimming cost V 7 bases and J 6 bases, with 15 bases left between them. Here the CDR3 DNA reads TGTGCCAGCAAACTCGGGGGCGGTGATGAAAAACTGTTTTTT. Translation gives CASKLGGGDEKLFF.

The genes are TRBV19 and TRBJ2-3; D is perhaps TRBD1 (5 bases). The CDR3 loop spans 13 amino acids. Looked up from germline, CDR1 is LNHDA and CDR2 is SQIVND (reference sequence). V dropped 5 bases and J dropped 8 bases, with 14 bases sitting between them. CDR3 in amino acids: CASSFGRRGTQYF. The CDR3 nucleotides are TGTGCCAGTAGTTTCGGGCGAAGGGGTACGCAGTATTTT.

The rearrangement joins TRBV6-6 to TRBJ2-2; 8 bases match TRBD2. The germline V gene has CDR1 MNHNY and CDR2 SVGAGI (reference sequence). The J segment lost 0 bases and the V segment lost 2 bases, leaving 2 bases of the junction unmatched. CDR3 size: 16 residues. The CDR3 DNA reads TGTGCCAGCAGTTACGGGCGGGGGGCGAACACCGGGGAGCTGTTTTTT. It encodes CASSYGRGANTGELFF.

The rearrangement uses TRBV7-8 and TRBJ1-4; possible D gene TRBD1, 6 bases. The germline V gene encodes CDR1 SGHVS and CDR2 FQNEAQ. The CDR3 runs to 19 residues. V dropped 4 bases and J dropped 2 bases, with 23 bases sitting between them. CDR3 residues: CASSSGQPEVGGTNEKLFF. The CDR3 region has the DNA TGTGCCAGCAGCTCTGGACAGCCGGAGGTCGGTGGGACTAATGAAAAACTGTTTTTT.

The chain links TRBV27 to TRBJ2-7; maybe TRBD2 (6 bases). The V gene lost 5 bases and the J gene lost 0 bases, with 14 bases spanning the gap. The CDR3 extends over 15 amino acids. Looked up from germline, CDR1 is MNHEY and CDR2 is SMNVEV (reference sequence). CDR3 nucleotides: TGTGCCAGCAGTCGCACCTCGACTAGCTCCTACGAGCAGTACTTC. Its protein is CASSRTSTSSYEQYF.

This clone appeared a few times. The J gene is TRBJ1-2, the V gene TRBV30; 8 bases align to TRBD1. CDR1 GTSNPN and CDR2 SVGIG come from the germline V gene (reference sequence). The trim removed 3 bases at V and 6 bases at J, leaving 3 bases unmatched. This CDR3 spans 12 amino acids. DNA for the CDR3: TGTGCCTGGAGAGAGACAGGGGATGGCTACACCTTC. This codes for CAWRETGDGYTF. The full variable domain, with the rest looked up from reference TRBV30 and TRBJ1-2, is SQTIHQWPATLVQPVGSPLSLECTVEGTSNPNLYWYRQAAGRGLQLLFYSVGIGQISSEVPQNLSASRPQDRQFILSSKKLLLSDSGFYLCAWRETGDGYTFGSGTRLTVV.

V usage is TRBV5-1 and J usage is TRBJ2-7, with 11 bases fitting TRBD2. CDR3 length equals 16 residues. Trimming at V came to 0 bases and at J to 6 bases, leaving 8 bases not matched to a gene. From germline, CDR1 is SGHRS and CDR2 YFSETQ. The DNA for the CDR3 is TGCGCCAGCAGCTTGGTGTTAGCGGGAGGGCCGTCCGAGCAGTACTTC. This codes for CASSLVLAGGPSEQYF. Full variable domain (remainder filled in from reference TRBV5-1 and TRBJ2-7): KAGVTQTPRYLIKTRGQQVTLSCSPISGHRSVSWYQQTPGQGLQFLFEYFSETQRNKGNFPGRFSGRQFSNSRSEMNVSTLELGDSALYLCASSLVLAGGPSEQYFGPGTRLTVT.

Points on this clone: Other nucleotide sequences in the sample specify the same CDR3. V usage is TRBV4-3 and J usage is TRBJ2-7; D remains unclear. V dropped 0 bases and J dropped 1 base, with 10 bases sitting between them. CDR1 is LGHNA and CDR2 is YSLEER in the germline V gene. The CDR3 spans 15 residues. The chain's CDR3 is CASSQDLGGSYEQYF. The CDR3 DNA follows: TGCGCCAGCAGCCAAGATTTGGGCGGTTCCTACGAGCAGTACTTC.

This clone turned up a few times. J is TRBJ1-6 and V is TRBV9; tentatively, D is TRBD1 (5 bases). Deletions cut 3 bases from V and 3 bases from J, with 10 bases between. The germline V gene encodes CDR1 SGDLS and CDR2 YYNGEE. The CDR3 runs 15 residues. The DNA of the CDR3 is TGTGCCAGCAGCGAGGGACCGGACTATAATTCACCCCTCCACTTT. It is translated as CASSEGPDYNSPLHF.

The chain combines TRBV2 with TRBJ2-3; D possibly corresponds to TRBD2 (5 bases). There are 13 residues in the CDR3. Trimming pared 6 bases from V and 1 base from J, leaving 8 bases between. Germline V gene data show CDR1 as SNHLY and CDR2 as FYNNEI. CDR3 region: CASRLDGTDTQYF. The CDR3 bases are TGTGCCAGCAGACTAGACGGCACAGATACGCAGTATTTT.

This chain joins TRBV4-1 and TRBJ1-2; D ambiguous. CDR1 is MGHRA, CDR2 YSYEKL, per germline. Trimming pared 4 bases from V and 0 bases from J, leaving 12 bases between. The CDR3 contains 15 residues. CDR3 sequence reads: CASSPADFSNYGYTF. For the CDR3, the DNA is TGCGCCAGCAGCCCTGCGGACTTTTCTAACTATGGCTACACCTTC.

This clone was counted a few times. V and J are TRBV28 and TRBJ2-7; 7 bases fit TRBD2. In germline, CDR1 is MDHEN, CDR2 SYDVKM. Trimming cost V 4 bases and J 3 bases; bases outside gene matches: 9. This CDR3 contains 15 residues. CDR3 bases: TGTGCCAGCAGTTCCTCGGGGGGACGCGTCTACGAGCAGTACTTC. Protein: CASSSSGGRVYEQYF.

The sample holds a few counts of this clone. The V and J genes are TRBV9 and TRBJ2-1; 11 bases agree with TRBD2. The CDR3 consists of 15 residues. From germline, CDR1 is SGDLS and CDR2 YYNGEE. With 4 bases clipped from V and 7 bases from J, the junction kept 7 bases outside the gene matches. The CDR3 reads CASSFPGLAANEQFF. The CDR3 bases are TGTGCCAGCAGCTTCCCGGGACTAGCGGCTAATGAGCAGTTCTTC. Variable domain in full (rest from reference TRBV9 and TRBJ2-1): DSGVTQTPKHLITATGQRVTLRCSPRSGDLSVYWYQQSLDQGLQFLIQYYNGEERAKGNILERFSAQQFPDLHSELNLSSLELGDSALYFCASSFPGLAANEQFFGPGTRLTVL.

The rearrangement links TRBV10-3 to TRBJ1-3, with 7 bases aligning to TRBD1. The CDR3 consists of 13 residues. The germline gives CDR1 ENHRY, CDR2 SYGVKD. V was clipped by 4 bases and J by 4 bases; unmatched bases: 1. The CDR3 region has the DNA TGTGCCATCAGTGGACAGGGCGGAAACACCATATATTTT. Translating gives CAISGQGGNTIYF.

Turning to this clone: A read error is possible here, since a much larger clone lies one base away. The sample contains more than one DNA sequence encoding this CDR3. The chain employs TRBV5-1 and TRBJ2-5; D ambiguous. The ends were cut back, 0 bases at V and 2 bases at J, with 2 bases in the middle. The germline V gene has CDR1 SGHRS and CDR2 YFSETQ. This CDR3 region has 12 residues. The CDR3 DNA reads TGCGCCAGCAGCTTGGTGCAAGAGACCCAGTACTTC. As protein: CASSLVQETQYF.

The chain couples TRBV28 to TRBJ1-1; TRBD1 is a possible D gene (5 bases). Trimming cost V 6 bases and J 0 bases, with 11 bases left between them. The V gene's germline CDR1 is MDHEN and CDR2 SYDVKM. This CDR3 spans 14 amino acids. The CDR3 nucleotides read TGTGCCAGCAGGTCGGGACGGATGAACACTGAAGCTTTCTTT. It encodes CASRSGRMNTEAFF. The variable domain in full, with the rest retrieved from reference TRBV28 and TRBJ1-1, is DVKVTQSSRYLVKRTGEKVFLECVQDMDHENMFWYRQDPGLGLRLIYFSYDVKMKEKGDIPEGYSVSREKKERFSLILESASTNQTSMYLCASRSGRMNTEAFFGQGTRLTVV.

This clone was seen more than once but under ten times. The chain combines TRBV7-2 with TRBJ2-1, with TRBD2 as a possible D gene (5 bases). The V gene's germline CDR1 is SGHTA and CDR2 FQGNSA. Trimming took 2 bases from V and 9 from J, leaving 20 bases between them. The CDR3 runs to 16 residues. CDR3 DNA: TGTGCCAGCAGCTTATCGTCACAAGATAAACGGGGTGAGCAGTTCTTC. Its translation: CASSLSSQDKRGEQFF.

The rearrangement links TRBV5-4 to TRBJ2-1; D is unclear. This CDR3 is 17 amino acids long. The V and J ends lost 3 bases and 6 bases respectively, with 22 bases between them. Looked up from germline, CDR1 is SGHNT and CDR2 is YYREEE (reference sequence). The CDR3 sequence is CASSWLGGSFRGNEQFF. CDR3 nucleotide sequence: TGTGCCAGCAGCTGGCTGGGCGGATCTTTTAGAGGCAATGAGCAGTTCTTC.

Note on this clone: Other DNA sequences of this sample code for an identical CDR3. V usage is TRBV11-2 and J usage is TRBJ2-5; D remains unclear. Germline values: CDR1 SGHAT, CDR2 FQNNGV. Trimming shortened V by 1 base and J by 4 bases, and 10 bases separated the two germline ends. The CDR3 has 14 residues. Here the CDR3 reads CASSLGSVGETQYF. For the CDR3, the DNA is TGTGCCAGCAGCTTAGGGTCAGTTGGAGAGACCCAGTACTTC.

This clone appeared a few times. No DNA is shown, since the ends of the CDR3 on it are uncertain; the CDR3 is the one TCRdb lists. J is TRBJ1-1 and V is TRBV21-1; TRBD1, the D gene given by the table, was not confirmed from the DNA. TRBV21-1 constitutes a pseudogene. The CDR3 spans 16 amino acids, including both terminal residues. CDR3 region: CASSWGGGTIHTEAFF.

This clone has a single count. V usage is TRBV27 and J usage is TRBJ1-2; TRBD1 agrees at 8 bases. Germline values: CDR1 MNHEY, CDR2 SMNVEV (reference sequence). After removal of 8 bases from V and 2 bases from J, the junction contained 10 bases not matched to a gene. There are 15 residues in the CDR3. CDR3 sequence: CASARQGAKNYGYTF. The CDR3 DNA reads as TGTGCCAGCGCGCGGCAGGGGGCGAAAAACTATGGCTACACCTTC.

With regard to this clone: The same CDR3 can be traced to other DNA sequences in this sample. The CDR3 nucleotides are TGTGCCAGCAGCCCTGGGGGCGAGGAGACCCAGTACTTC. This translates into CASSPGGEETQYF. This rearrangement joins TRBV5-6 to TRBJ2-5; D may be TRBD1 (6 bases). Germline lookup yields CDR1 SGHDT and CDR2 YYEEEE. CDR3 size: 13 residues. Trimming shortened V by 4 bases and J by 5 bases, and 12 bases separated the two germline ends. Filled out from reference TRBV5-6 and TRBJ2-5, the complete variable domain reads DAGVTQSPTHLIKTRGQQVTLRCSPKSGHDTVSWYQQALGQGPQFIFQYYEEEERQRGNFPDRFSGHQFPNYSSELNVNALLLGDSALYLCASSPGGEETQYFGPGTRLLVL.

This chain links TRBV4-3 with TRBJ1-6; D is possibly TRBD1 (5 bases). Germline CDR1 LGHNA, CDR2 YSLEER. V was clipped by 2 bases and J by 6 bases, with 11 bases between them. This CDR3 region has 15 residues. In nucleotides, the CDR3 is TGCGCCAGCAGCCAACGGGTAGGGGCTAATTCACCCCTCCACTTT. Translated, it gives CASSQRVGANSPLHF.

The chain uses TRBV4-1 and TRBJ2-3, with 8 bases fitting TRBD2. From germline, CDR1 is MGHRA and CDR2 YSYEKL. The CDR3 has 18 residues. The junction had 10 bases not matched to a gene; V was cut back by 1 base and J by 1 base. CDR3 bases: TGCGCCAGCAGCCAAGGGGAAACTAGCGGTACCCGCACAGATACGCAGTATTTT. Its protein product is CASSQGETSGTRTDTQYF.

V gene TRBV29-1 combines with J gene TRBJ2-3; 7 bases map to TRBD1. CDR1 and CDR2 from the germline V gene are SQVTM and ANQGSEA. V was clipped by 4 bases and J by 2 bases; unmatched bases: 6. This CDR3 comprises 14 residues. DNA of the CDR3: TGCAGCGTTGCACCGGGACAGACCACAGATACGCAGTATTTT. It specifies CSVAPGQTTDTQYF.